This TCR beta chain emerged from a study of early T cells in non-severe SARS-CoV-2 infection. Study at large: Chains stayed unpaired after sequencing of bulk RNA from unsorted whole blood.

TCRdb ran MiXCR on the 5' RACE reads and lists one entry per CDR3 protein. The sample includes tens of thousands of distinct CDR3 sequences, 5.5% to 7% of them seen just once. V lost 3 bases and J 2 bases, leaving 12 bases between the germline ends. The V gene's germline CDR1 is SGHRS and CDR2 YFSETQ. There are 15 residues in the CDR3. This clonotype was recorded a few times. The chain is built from TRBV5-1 and TRBJ2-1; TRBD1 is a possible D gene (5 bases). The sequence was collected from an adult who was a healthcare worker with PCR-confirmed SARS-CoV-2 infection or an uninfected control (not recorded which). Sequenced sample: whole blood. The DNA for the CDR3 is TGCGCCAGCAGCTCCCAGGGTTCAACCTACAATGAGCAGTTCTTC. Its protein product is CASSSQGSTYNEQFF.